This section outlines one TCR beta chain sequence together with its context. As yet, its antigen is unknown. The authors ran a second PCR of 7 to 11 cycles using a sample-barcoded 5' primer and a J-beta primer mix. MiXCR, run by TCRdb on the 5' RACE reads, gives a single entry per CDR3 protein. The profile covers roughly 1.9 million distinct CDR3 sequences, with more than 35% appearing a single time and 23% taken by the ten largest. It was around 10 milliliters of peripheral blood that were drawn from each donor. Isolated per sample were at least 7 million PBMCs. This entry belongs to a study of blood T cells in healthy people across ages. Overall study findings and caveats: Strong correlation linked observed beta diversity and percent naive T cells. Diversity estimates drawn from one million T cells were deemed underestimates.

Deletions cut 4 bases from V and 9 bases from J, with 7 bases between. The CDR3 consists of 12 residues. This receptor was taken from a human donor in good health. The rearrangement links TRBV12-3 or TRBV12-4 to TRBJ1-6; D unresolved. Material for sequencing was blood. The CDR3 spells CASSWAFSPLHF. The CDR3 DNA follows: TGTGCCAGCAGTTGGGCGTTTTCACCCCTCCACTTT.